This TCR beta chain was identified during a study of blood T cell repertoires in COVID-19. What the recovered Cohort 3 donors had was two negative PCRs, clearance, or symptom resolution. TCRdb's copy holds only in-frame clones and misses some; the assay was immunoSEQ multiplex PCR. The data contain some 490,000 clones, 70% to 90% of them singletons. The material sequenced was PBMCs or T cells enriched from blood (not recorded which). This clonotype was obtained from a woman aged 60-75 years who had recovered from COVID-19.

CDR3 coding DNA: TGTGCCAGCAGTGAAATGAGGGCTAGCTCCTATAATTCACCCCTCCACTTT. Its translation is CASSEMRASSYNSPLHF. This chain joins TRBV6-1 and TRBJ1-6; D is uncertain. The CDR3 is 17 amino acids. Trimming cost V 2 bases and J 0 bases, with 11 bases left between them. Germline CDR1 MNHNS, CDR2 SASEGT.